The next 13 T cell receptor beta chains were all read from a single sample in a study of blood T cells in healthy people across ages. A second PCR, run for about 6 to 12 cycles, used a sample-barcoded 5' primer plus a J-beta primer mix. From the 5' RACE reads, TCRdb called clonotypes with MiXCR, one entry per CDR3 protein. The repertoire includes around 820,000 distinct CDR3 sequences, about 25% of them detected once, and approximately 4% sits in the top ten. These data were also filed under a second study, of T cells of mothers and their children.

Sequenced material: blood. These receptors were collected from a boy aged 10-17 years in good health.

The CDR3 spells CASSPERKGWTAYNEQFF. The CDR3 nucleotides are TGTGCCAGCAGCCCCGAGCGGAAAGGGTGGACCGCCTACAATGAGCAGTTCTTC. This chain joins TRBV7-2 and TRBJ2-7, with D tentatively TRBD2 (5 bases). Gene TRBJ2-1 matches the end of the DNA better, so the J call may be wrong. This CDR3 has 18 residues. Looked up from germline, CDR1 is SGHTA and CDR2 is FQGNSA.

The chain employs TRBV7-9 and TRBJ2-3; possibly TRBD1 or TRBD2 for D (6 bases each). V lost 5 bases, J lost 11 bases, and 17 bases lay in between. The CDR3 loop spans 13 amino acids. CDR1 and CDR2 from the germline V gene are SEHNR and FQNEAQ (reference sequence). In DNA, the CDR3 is TGTGCCAGCAGCCAAGACGGGGGCAGGGAGCAGTATTTT. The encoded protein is CASSQDGGREQYF.

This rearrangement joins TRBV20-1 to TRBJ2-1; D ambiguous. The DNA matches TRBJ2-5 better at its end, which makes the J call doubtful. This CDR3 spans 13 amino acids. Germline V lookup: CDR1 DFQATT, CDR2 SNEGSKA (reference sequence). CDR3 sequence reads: CSASQDQKGTQYF. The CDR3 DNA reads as TGCAGTGCTAGTCAGGACCAAAAAGGGACCCAGTACTTC.

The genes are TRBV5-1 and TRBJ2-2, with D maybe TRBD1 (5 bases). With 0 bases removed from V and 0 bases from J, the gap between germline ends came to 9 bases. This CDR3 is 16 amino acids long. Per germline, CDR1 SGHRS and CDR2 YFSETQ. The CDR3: CASSLGRAANTGELFF. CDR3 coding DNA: TGCGCCAGCAGCTTGGGCAGGGCCGCGAACACCGGGGAGCTGTTTTTT.

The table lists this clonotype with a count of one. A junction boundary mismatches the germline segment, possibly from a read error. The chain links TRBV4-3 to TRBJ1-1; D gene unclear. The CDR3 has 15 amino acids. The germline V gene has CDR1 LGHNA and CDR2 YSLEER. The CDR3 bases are TGCGCCAGCAGCCGTGTGTACGGAATGAACACTGAAGCTTCCTTT. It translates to CASSRVYGMNTEASF.

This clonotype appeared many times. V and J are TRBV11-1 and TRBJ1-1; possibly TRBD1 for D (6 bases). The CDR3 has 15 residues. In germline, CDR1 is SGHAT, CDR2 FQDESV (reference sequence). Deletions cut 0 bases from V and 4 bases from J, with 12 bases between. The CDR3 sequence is CASSLARGGGTEAFF. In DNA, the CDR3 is TGTGCCAGCAGCTTAGCGCGTGGGGGCGGCACTGAAGCTTTCTTT.

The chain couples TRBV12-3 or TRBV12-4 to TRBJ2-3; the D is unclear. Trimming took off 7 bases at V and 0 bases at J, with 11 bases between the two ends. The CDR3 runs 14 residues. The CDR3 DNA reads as TGTGCCAGCAACCGACCAGCAAGCACAGATACGCAGTATTTT. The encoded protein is CASNRPASTDTQYF.

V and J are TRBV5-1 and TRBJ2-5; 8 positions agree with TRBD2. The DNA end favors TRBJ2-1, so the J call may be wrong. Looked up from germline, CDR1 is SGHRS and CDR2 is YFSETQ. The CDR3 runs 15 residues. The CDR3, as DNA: TGCGCCAGCAGCTCCGTTATAGCGGGGATCAATGAGCAGTTCTTC. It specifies CASSSVIAGINEQFF.

The CDR3 DNA reads as TGTGCCAGCAGCTCGACAGGGATTTACAATGAGCAGTTCTTC. Protein product: CASSSTGIYNEQFF. The genes are TRBV11-3 and TRBJ2-1; TRBD1 agrees at 7 bases. Germline-derived CDR1 and CDR2 are SGHNT and YENEEA. The CDR3 runs 14 residues. J gave up 4 bases and V 4 bases, and 4 bases lay outside the gene matches.

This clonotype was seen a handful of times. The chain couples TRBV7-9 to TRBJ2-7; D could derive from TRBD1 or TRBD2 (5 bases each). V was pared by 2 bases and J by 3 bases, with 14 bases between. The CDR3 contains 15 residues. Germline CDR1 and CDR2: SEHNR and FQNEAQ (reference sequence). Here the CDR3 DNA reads TGTGCCAGCAGCTTAACCGGGACGTCCTACTACGAGCAGTACTTC. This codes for CASSLTGTSYYEQYF.

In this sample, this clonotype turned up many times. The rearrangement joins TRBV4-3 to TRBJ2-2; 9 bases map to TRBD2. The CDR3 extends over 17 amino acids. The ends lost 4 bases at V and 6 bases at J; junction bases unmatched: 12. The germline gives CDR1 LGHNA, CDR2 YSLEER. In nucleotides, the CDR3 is TGCGCCAGCAGCCTTAGCAGGGCGGGGGGGCCGGCCGGGGAGCTGTTTTTT. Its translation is CASSLSRAGGPAGELFF.

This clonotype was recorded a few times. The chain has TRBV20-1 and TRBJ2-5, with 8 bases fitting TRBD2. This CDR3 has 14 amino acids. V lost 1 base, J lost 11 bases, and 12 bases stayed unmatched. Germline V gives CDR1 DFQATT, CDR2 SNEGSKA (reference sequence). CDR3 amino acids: CSARGLAGPGEQYF. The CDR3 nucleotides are TGCAGTGCTAGAGGGCTAGCGGGCCCCGGGGAGCAGTACTTC.

DNA for the CDR3: TGTGCCAGCAGTTTTATTCGGGCGGGAGGGTCCACAGATACGCAGTATTTT. This translates into CASSFIRAGGSTDTQYF. V usage is TRBV27 and J usage is TRBJ2-3; 9 nucleotides align to TRBD2. The CDR3 sequence is 17 residues long. Germline-derived CDR1 and CDR2 are MNHEY and SMNVEV (reference sequence). V dropped 3 bases and J dropped 2; count of bases not matched to a gene: 9.